This is a list of T cell receptor beta chains from one sample in a study of cytomegalovirus exposure and HLA in healthy donors. The protocol was immunoSEQ multiplex PCR, while the TCRdb copy is restricted to in-frame clones and leaves out a portion. The table records about 120,000 clones, around 87% of them present only once. Sequenced sample: PBMCs. The source of these receptors is a woman aged 18-29 years in good health and CMV-seropositive. The conserved cysteine and the conserved F or W are not part of the CDR3 here.

TRBV2	TRBJ2-2	ASRELAGGSGELF
TRBV19	TRBJ1-6	ATRTGQGVSPLH
TRBV29-1	TRBJ2-7	SALAGVYYEQY
TRBV29-1	TRBJ2-2	SVGTFTNTGELF
TRBV20-1	TRBJ1-1	SADNQGEAF
TRBV6-4	TRBJ2-1	ASSDSDNYNEQF
TRBV6-5	TRBJ1-5	ASRQTVVGQPQH
TRBV19	TRBJ1-5	ASSSGGQGGKPQH
TRBV6-5	TRBJ1-3	ASSYSLAGNTIY
TRBV5-4	TRBJ2-7	ASSSGTYEQY
TRBV9	TRBJ1-3	ASSRTGSGNTIY
TRBV12-5	TRBJ2-7	ASRRDLGEQY
TRBV4-1	TRBJ1-1	ASSQVGNPAPTMGGRF
TRBV27	TRBJ2-7	ASSLSGREGSQGEQY
TRBV25-1	TRBJ2-5	ASSEHGRQQETQY
TRBV7-2	TRBJ2-1	ASSLAGPGVGNEQF
TRBV18	TRBJ1-6	ASSPPPEGGPLH
TRBV18	TRBJ1-1	ASSPRAGLSWTEAF
TRBV30	TRBJ2-7	AWTSQGKLGIEQY
TRBV11-2	TRBJ1-1	ASSPHLNTEAF